A single sample gave rise to the 4 T cell receptor beta chains below, sequenced in a study of blood T cell repertoires in COVID-19. Assay used: immunoSEQ multiplex PCR; TCRdb lists only in-frame clones, some missing. The sample lists 200,000 or so clones, 84% occurring once. The sample taken for sequencing was peripheral blood. These TCRs come from a man in his forties or fifties who had recovered from COVID-19.

The chain couples TRBV12-3 or TRBV12-4 to TRBJ2-1; D unclear. This CDR3 has 11 residues. Trimming pared 3 bases from V and 12 bases from J, leaving 9 bases between. The chain's CDR3 is CASSLRWVQFF. CDR3 in DNA: TGTGCCAGCAGTTTGAGGTGGGTGCAGTTCTTC.

J is TRBJ2-5 and V is TRBV7-2; weak D call: TRBD2 (7 bases). Trimming took 5 bases from V and 5 from J, leaving 12 bases between them. Germline lookup yields CDR1 SGHTA and CDR2 FQGNSA. This CDR3 is built from 13 residues. CDR3 sequence reads: CASSRGGRETQYF. CDR3 DNA: TGTGCCAGCAGCCGCGGGGGCCGGGAGACCCAGTACTTC. The full variable domain, in which reference TRBV7-2 and TRBJ2-5 provide the parts outside the CDR3, is GAGVSQSPSNKVTEKGKDVELRCDPISGHTALYWYRQSLGQGLEFLIYFQGNSAPDKSGLPSDRFSAERTGGSVSTLTIQRTQQEDSAVYLCASSRGGRETQYFGPGTRLLVL.

V gene TRBV6-5 combines with J gene TRBJ2-1; D call uncertain. CDR3 length: 13 residues. In germline, CDR1 is MNHEY, CDR2 SVGAGI. V lost 6 bases and J lost 0, with 6 bases in between. CDR3 sequence: CASRVGSYNEQFF. The CDR3 bases are TGTGCCAGCAGGGTCGGCTCCTACAATGAGCAGTTCTTC.

The V call is TRBV7-6, the J call TRBJ2-1, with D possibly matching TRBD2 (5 bases). Between the trimmed V and J ends, which lost 3 bases and 0 bases, there was a span of 21 bases. CDR1 SGHVS and CDR2 FNYEAQ come from the germline V gene. This CDR3 is built from 19 residues. CDR3 amino acids: CASSFARSGELSSYNEQFF. The CDR3 DNA reads TGTGCCAGCAGCTTCGCCCGCAGCGGAGAATTGAGCTCCTACAATGAGCAGTTCTTC.